These T cell receptor beta chains were read from a single sample in a study of T cell responses to AZD1222 COVID-19 vaccine. Clones were read by immunoSEQ multiplex PCR, and TCRdb kept only the in-frame ones, dropping some. The top ten clones hold 5% to 8% of a sample with 90,000 to 120,000 clones, 75% to 95% of them seen once. Sequenced here: peripheral blood, sampled 28 days after the second AZD1222 dose. These receptors all come from an adult who received the AZD1222 COVID-19 vaccine. Both conserved end residues are part of each CDR3. Each record gives: clone size, V gene, D gene, J gene, CDR3 DNA, CDR3 protein. D genes are given only for firm matches. The size field is filled for only some rows; it gives once, few, many or a size class.

>NA|TRBV5-5|NA|TRBJ1-4
TGTGCCAGCAGCGTTCATTCCGGGAATGAAAAACTGTTTTTT
CASSVHSGNEKLFF
>NA|TRBV3-1/TRBV3-2|NA|TRBJ2-7
TGTGCCAGCAGCCAAGGAAGGCCGGACGCGTCCTACGAGCAGTACTTC
CASSQGRPDASYEQYF
>few|TRBV30|NA|TRBJ1-6
TGTGCCTGGATCGGACAGCCTAATTCACCCCTCCACTTT
CAWIGQPNSPLHF
>NA|TRBV11-2|TRBD1|TRBJ2-1
TGTGCCAGCAGCGGAGGGGTCAGGACAGGGGATATTGAGCAGTTCTTC
CASSGGVRTGDIEQFF
>NA|TRBV6-5|NA|TRBJ1-5
TGTGCCAGCACTTATGAAGGGTGGGGGGCCAATCAGCCCCAGCATTTT
CASTYEGWGANQPQHF
>NA|TRBV3-1/TRBV3-2|NA|TRBJ2-5
TGTGCCAGCAGCCAAGGGGGGACATCGCAAGAGACCCAGTACTTC
CASSQGGTSQETQYF
>few|TRBV2|NA|TRBJ1-2
TGTGCCAGCAGTGAAGCGCTTCAAGGCTACACCTTC
CASSEALQGYTF
>NA|TRBV11-2|NA|TRBJ2-7
TGTGCCAGCAGCCGGGACTCGTCCTCCTACGAGCAGTACTTC
CASSRDSSSYEQYF
>NA|TRBV14|NA|TRBJ1-3
TGTGCCAGCAGCATCACGGAGTCCATATATTTT
CASSITESIYF
>NA|TRBV18|NA|TRBJ2-3
TGTGCCAGCTCACCCCTGACGAACACAGATACGCAGTATTTT
CASSPLTNTDTQYF
>NA|TRBV5-4|NA|TRBJ1-1
TGTGCCAGCAGCCCTCCGGGGGAAAGAAATGAAGCTTTCTTT
CASSPPGERNEAFF
>once|TRBV12-5|TRBD1|TRBJ2-1
TGTGCTAGTGCCAAAAGACAGGGAAGGAATGAGCAGTTCTTC
CASAKRQGRNEQFF
>NA|TRBV6-2/TRBV6-3|NA|TRBJ2-1
TGTGCCAGCAGTTTTGGCTTTCCCTACAATGAGCAGTTCTTC
CASSFGFPYNEQFF
>NA|TRBV29-1|NA|TRBJ1-2
TGCAGCGTAGGGAACTATGGCTACACCTTC
CSVGNYGYTF
>NA|TRBV28|NA|TRBJ2-3
TGTGCCAGCAGCCGGGGGGCAGGCGCGGCCCGAGATACGCAGTATTTT
CASSRGAGAARDTQYF
>once|TRBV2|TRBD1|TRBJ2-7
TGTGCCAGCAGTGGACAGGGAATGGCCTCCTACGAGCAGTACTTC
CASSGQGMASYEQYF
>NA|TRBV24-1|NA|TRBJ1-5
TGTGCCACCAGTGATTCGGACATCCCGTATAGCAATCAGCCCCAGCATTTT
CATSDSDIPYSNQPQHF
>NA|TRBV5-1|NA|TRBJ2-2
TGCGCCACCAGGGATGGAAGGGGCAGTCCCGGGGAGCTGTTTTTT
CATRDGRGSPGELFF
>NA|TRBV3-1/TRBV3-2|NA|TRBJ1-1
TGTGCCAGCAGCCAAGTCGACACTGAAGCTTTCTTT
CASSQVDTEAFF
>NA|TRBV6-5|NA|TRBJ2-7
TGTGCCAGCAGGCCCGGGATTCTCTACGAGCAGTACTTC
CASRPGILYEQYF
>NA|TRBV12-3/TRBV12-4|NA|TRBJ1-2
TGTGCCAGCAGTTCGACAGCTACCTATGGCTACACCTTC
CASSSTATYGYTF
>NA|TRBV14|NA|TRBJ2-6
TGTGCCAGCAGCCAAGATTCGAGACTACCCATCTCTGGGGCCAACGTCCTGACTTTC
CASSQDSRLPISGANVLTF
>NA|TRBV4-1|NA|TRBJ1-6
TGCGCCAGCAGCCAAGAGGTAGGGAATTCACCCCTCCACTTT
CASSQEVGNSPLHF
>NA|TRBV19|TRBD2|TRBJ2-1
TGTGCCAGTAGTATGGCAATAGCGGGACTCAATGAGCAGTTCTTC
CASSMAIAGLNEQFF
>NA|TRBV7-6|NA|TRBJ2-1
TGTGCCAGCAGCGGGACTCCTTACAATGAGCAGTTCTTC
CASSGTPYNEQFF
>once|TRBV28|NA|TRBJ1-5
TGTGCCAGCAGTTCGCCCTTACAGGCCCAGCCCCAGCATTTT
CASSSPLQAQPQHF
>NA|TRBV13|TRBD1|TRBJ1-4
TGTGCCAGCAGCCCAGGGACAGGGACTAATGAAAAACTGTTTTTT
CASSPGTGTNEKLFF
>once|TRBV15|TRBD2|TRBJ2-7
TGTGCCACCAGCAGAGATCGGGAGGGCCGCGAGCAGTACTTC
CATSRDREGREQYF
>NA|TRBV24-1|NA|TRBJ1-2
TGTGCCACCAGTGACGGGTCCTATGGCTACACCTTC
CATSDGSYGYTF
>NA|TRBV28|NA|TRBJ2-1
TGTGCCAGCAGACACAATGAGCAGTTCTTC
CASRHNEQFF
>NA|TRBV7-2|NA|TRBJ1-3
TGTGCCAGCAGACCCTCCTTCTCTGGAAACACCATATATTTT
CASRPSFSGNTIYF
>NA|TRBV28|TRBD1|TRBJ1-2
TGTGCCAGCAGTTCACCCGGGACAGGGGAGATAGGCTACACCTTC
CASSSPGTGEIGYTF
>NA|TRBV5-1|NA|TRBJ1-5
TGCGCCAGCAGCTTGGGGGGTTTCGATCAGCCCCAGCATTTT
CASSLGGFDQPQHF
>once|TRBV28|TRBD1|TRBJ1-1
TGTGCCAGCAGTCCGGGGGACAGCCTGGTGACTGAAGCTTTCTTT
CASSPGDSLVTEAFF
>NA|TRBV5-6|TRBD2|TRBJ2-5
TGTGCCAGCAGCTTGAAAAGCGGGGGGGAGACCCAGTACTTC
CASSLKSGGETQYF
>NA|TRBV13|TRBD1|TRBJ1-2
TGTGCCAGCAGCGCCGGACAGGGTAACTATGGCTACACCTTC
CASSAGQGNYGYTF
>NA|TRBV9|NA|TRBJ2-7
TGTGCCAGCAGCGCCGGGGTTGGCGGCGAGCAGTACTTC
CASSAGVGGEQYF
>NA|TRBV24-1|NA|TRBJ2-3
TGTGCCACCAGTGATTTACTAGATACGCAGTATTTT
CATSDLLDTQYF
>NA|TRBV6-5|TRBD1|TRBJ1-5
TGTGCCAGCAGTCAGGGACAGAATAGCAATCAGCCCCAGCATTTT
CASSQGQNSNQPQHF
>NA|TRBV7-2|NA|TRBJ1-1
TGTGCCAGCAGCTTAGGGAGGTCGAACACTGAAGCTTTCTTT
CASSLGRSNTEAFF
>once|TRBV2|NA|TRBJ2-7
TGTGCCAGCAGCAGGGACTCCTACGAGCAGTACTTC
CASSRDSYEQYF
>NA|TRBV5-4|TRBD1|TRBJ2-1
TGTGCCAGCAGCTTGGGTTTGGGGACAGGGACGAACGAGCAGTTCTTC
CASSLGLGTGTNEQFF
>NA|TRBV29-1|NA|TRBJ1-1
TGCAGCGATTATAGACATAACACTGAAGCTTTCTTT
CSDYRHNTEAFF
>NA|TRBV25-1|NA|TRBJ1-1
TGTGCCAGCAGGGAGTCACAGGGTCCGAACACTGAAGCTTTCTTT
CASRESQGPNTEAFF
>NA|TRBV27|TRBD2|TRBJ2-2
TGTGCCAGCAGTTTGGGAGGGGACGGCACCGGGGAGCTGTTTTTT
CASSLGGDGTGELFF
>few|TRBV5-4|TRBD1|TRBJ1-1
TGTGCCAGCAGCCCAAGACAGGGGGCAGCTTTCTTT
CASSPRQGAAFF
>NA|TRBV7-2|NA|TRBJ1-5
TGTGCCAGCAGCTTAGCCCCGACGGAAGATCAGCCCCAGCATTTT
CASSLAPTEDQPQHF
>NA|TRBV10-1|TRBD1|TRBJ1-5
TGCGCCAGCAGTGAGGGTCCGGGACAGGGATGGCCCCAGCATTTT
CASSEGPGQGWPQHF
>NA|TRBV13|NA|TRBJ1-2
TGTGCCAGCAGTTCAGGGAATGGCTACACCTTC
CASSSGNGYTF
>NA|TRBV2|TRBD2|TRBJ2-5
TGTGCCAGCAGTACCGGGACTAGCGTGGAGACCCAGTACTTC
CASSTGTSVETQYF
>NA|TRBV9|NA|TRBJ1-2
TGTGCCAGCAGCGTAGGGGGCTATGGCTACACCTTC
CASSVGGYGYTF
>NA|TRBV15|NA|TRBJ1-3
TGTGCCACCAGCAGAGGAGGGAAAGGAAACACCATATATTTT
CATSRGGKGNTIYF
>once|TRBV24-1|NA|TRBJ1-5
TGTGCCACCAGCCCCGGGACATATAGCAATCAGCCCCAGCATTTT
CATSPGTYSNQPQHF
>NA|TRBV7-5|NA|TRBJ2-1
TGTGTCAGAAGCTTAGTGCCGTGGAGCTCCTACAATGAGCAGTTCTTC
CVRSLVPWSSYNEQFF